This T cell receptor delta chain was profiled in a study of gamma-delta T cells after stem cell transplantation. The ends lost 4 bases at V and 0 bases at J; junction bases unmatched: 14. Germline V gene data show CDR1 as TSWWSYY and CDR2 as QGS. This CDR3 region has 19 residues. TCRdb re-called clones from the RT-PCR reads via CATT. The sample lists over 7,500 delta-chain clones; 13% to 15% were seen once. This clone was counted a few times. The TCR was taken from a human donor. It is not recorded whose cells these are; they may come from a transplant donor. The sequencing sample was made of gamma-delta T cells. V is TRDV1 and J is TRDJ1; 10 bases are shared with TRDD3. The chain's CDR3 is CALGGGPLGDTPYTDKLIF. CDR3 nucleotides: TGTGCTCTTGGGGGAGGGCCCTTGGGGGATACCCCGTACACCGATAAACTCATCTTT.